Listed below are T cell receptor beta chains from one sample, sequenced in a study of OX40 agonist ivuxolimab in advanced cancers. Generated by immunoSEQ multiplex PCR, the TCRdb table keeps only in-frame clones and is missing some. The profile shows 75,000 to 90,000 clones, roughly 89% of them singletons. Sequencing was performed on CD4+ or CD8+ T cells sorted from blood, taken in a trial of the OX40 agonist ivuxolimab. The receptors originated from an adult with an advanced solid tumor such as melanoma, head and neck, liver or kidney cancer. Both conserved end residues are part of each CDR3. A D gene is named only where the DNA matches it firmly. Size values are once, few and many counts, or a class for expanded clones, and some rows have none.

16 | NA | TRBJ2-4 | TRBV19 | NA | CASTPIGDQDQNIQYF | TGTGCCAGTACCCCAATAGGGGACCAGGATCAAAACATTCAGTACTTC
15 | NA | TRBJ2-1 | TRBV27 | TRBD2 | CASSLSTSGGREQFF | TGTGCCAGCAGTTTAAGTACTAGCGGGGGGAGGGAGCAGTTCTTC
12 | NA | TRBJ1-2 | TRBV18 | NA | CASSPVTYGYTF | TGTGCCAGCTCACCTGTGACTTATGGCTACACCTTC
12 | NA | TRBJ1-2 | TRBV29-1 | TRBD1 | CSVPIQGHGYTF | TGCAGCGTTCCCATACAGGGGCATGGCTACACCTTC
14 | once | TRBJ2-3 | TRBV18 | NA | CASSPLPDTDTQYF | TGTGCCAGCTCACCCCTGCCTGACACAGATACGCAGTATTTT
12 | NA | TRBJ2-7 | TRBV6-5 | NA | CASSTQRQEQYF | TGTGCCAGCAGTACACAACGGCAGGAGCAGTACTTC
13 | NA | TRBJ2-3 | TRBV9 | TRBD1 | CASSRDRLFTQYF | TGTGCCAGCTCCCGGGACAGGCTCTTTACGCAGTATTTT
13 | NA | TRBJ2-2 | TRBV11-2 | NA | CASSFRYTGELFF | TGTGCCAGCAGCTTTCGGTACACCGGGGAGCTGTTTTTT
17 | NA | TRBJ2-2 | TRBV6-1 | NA | CASSEGALAVNTGELFF | TGTGCCAGCAGTGAAGGTGCGTTGGCAGTGAACACCGGGGAGCTGTTTTTT
15 | NA | TRBJ1-2 | TRBV30 | NA | CAWGNPQDSHYGYTF | TGTGCCTGGGGCAACCCTCAGGACAGCCACTATGGCTACACCTTC
12 | NA | TRBJ2-6 | TRBV2 | NA | CASSPGANVLTF | TGTGCCAGCAGCCCCGGGGCCAACGTCCTGACTTTC
18 | NA | TRBJ2-1 | TRBV4-2 | NA | CASSQGGLGLFSYNEQFF | TGTGCCAGCAGCCAAGGGGGCCTGGGGTTATTCTCCTACAATGAGCAGTTCTTC